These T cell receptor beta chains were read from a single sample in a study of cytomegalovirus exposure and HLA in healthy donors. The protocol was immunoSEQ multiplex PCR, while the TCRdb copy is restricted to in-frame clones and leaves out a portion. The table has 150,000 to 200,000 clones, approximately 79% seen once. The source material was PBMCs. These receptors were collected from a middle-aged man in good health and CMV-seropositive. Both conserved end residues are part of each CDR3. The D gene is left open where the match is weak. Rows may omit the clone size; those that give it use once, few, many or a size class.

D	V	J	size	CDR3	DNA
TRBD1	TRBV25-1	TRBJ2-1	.	CASSGRGGSEQFF	TGTGCCAGCAGTGGGAGAGGGGGCAGTGAGCAGTTCTTC
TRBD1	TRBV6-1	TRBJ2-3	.	CASSVDRGTDTQYF	TGTGCCAGCAGTGTGGACAGGGGGACAGATACGCAGTATTTT
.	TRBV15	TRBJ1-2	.	CATSRGPGGYTF	TGTGCCACCAGCAGAGGGCCGGGTGGCTACACCTTC
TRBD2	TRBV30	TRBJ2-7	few	CAWRELAGVVQYF	TGTGCCTGGAGAGAACTAGCGGGGGTTGTGCAGTACTTC
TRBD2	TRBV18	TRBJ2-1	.	CASSPSGGVSYNEQFF	TGTGCCAGCTCACCGAGCGGGGGGGTCTCCTACAATGAGCAGTTCTTC
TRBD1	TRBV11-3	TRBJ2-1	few	CASSSRDRVYNEQFF	TGTGCCAGCAGCTCCAGGGACAGGGTATACAATGAGCAGTTCTTC
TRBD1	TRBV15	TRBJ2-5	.	CATSLPGTGRETQYF	TGTGCCACCAGCTTACCCGGGACAGGGAGAGAGACCCAGTACTTC
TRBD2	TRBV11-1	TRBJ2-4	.	CASSRSRLAGDVAKNIQYF	TGTGCCAGCAGTCGTTCACGACTAGCGGGGGACGTAGCCAAAAACATTCAGTACTTC
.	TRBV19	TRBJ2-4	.	CASSSEAKNIQYF	TGTGCCAGTAGTAGTGAGGCCAAAAACATTCAGTACTTC
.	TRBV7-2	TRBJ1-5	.	CASSLIRDTYNNQPQHF	TGTGCCAGCAGCTTAATCCGGGACACCTATAACAATCAGCCCCAGCATTTT
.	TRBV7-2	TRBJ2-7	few	CASSLGAGQVYEQYF	TGTGCCAGCAGCTTAGGAGCGGGACAGGTCTACGAGCAGTACTTC
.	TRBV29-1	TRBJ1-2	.	CSVRGRCGYTF	TGCAGCGTACGGGGTAGGTGTGGCTACACCTTC
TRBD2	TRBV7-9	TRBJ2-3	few	CASSFTSGGAEKDTQYF	TGTGCCAGCAGCTTCACTAGCGGGGGGGCCGAAAAAGATACGCAGTATTTT
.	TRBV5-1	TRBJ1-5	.	CASSLDQGLGPQHF	TGCGCCAGCAGCTTGGATCAGGGTTTGGGGCCCCAGCATTTT
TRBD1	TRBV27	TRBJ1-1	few	CASHRQGTDTEAFF	TGTGCCAGCCACAGACAGGGAACGGACACTGAAGCTTTCTTT
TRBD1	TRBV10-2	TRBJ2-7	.	CASRPPGQGYEQYF	TGCGCCAGCAGACCCCCGGGACAGGGGTACGAGCAGTACTTC
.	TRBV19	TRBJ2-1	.	CASSIDAGINEQFF	TGTGCCAGTAGTATAGATGCCGGGATTAATGAGCAGTTCTTC
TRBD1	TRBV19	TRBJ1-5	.	CASSRKTGDSNQPQHF	TGTGCCAGTAGTAGGAAGACAGGGGACAGCAATCAGCCCCAGCATTTT
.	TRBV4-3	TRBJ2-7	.	CASSQVQGPYEQYF	TGCGCCAGCAGCCAAGTTCAGGGCCCCTACGAGCAGTACTTC
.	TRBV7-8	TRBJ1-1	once	CASSTIRGTEAFF	TGTGCCAGCAGCACCATTCGGGGCACTGAAGCTTTCTTT
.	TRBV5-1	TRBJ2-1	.	CASSSETGMAPNYNEQFF	TGCGCCAGCAGCTCGGAGACAGGTATGGCCCCTAATTACAATGAGCAGTTCTTC
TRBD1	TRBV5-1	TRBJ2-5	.	CASSSGQGRFRETQYF	TGCGCCAGCAGCAGCGGACAGGGGAGGTTCAGGGAGACCCAGTACTTC
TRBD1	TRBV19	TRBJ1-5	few	CASSTPGTGNQPQHF	TGTGCCAGTAGTACACCCGGGACAGGCAATCAGCCCCAGCATTTT
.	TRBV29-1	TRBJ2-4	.	CSTIDSGRNIQYF	TGCAGCACAATCGACAGTGGGAGGAACATTCAGTACTTC
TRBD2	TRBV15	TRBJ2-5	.	CATSRGSGGAEETQYF	TGTGCCACCAGCAGAGGCTCGGGGGGGGCGGAAGAGACCCAGTACTTC
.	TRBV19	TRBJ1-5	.	CASSREGPPQHF	TGTGCCAGTAGTAGGGAGGGGCCGCCCCAGCATTTT